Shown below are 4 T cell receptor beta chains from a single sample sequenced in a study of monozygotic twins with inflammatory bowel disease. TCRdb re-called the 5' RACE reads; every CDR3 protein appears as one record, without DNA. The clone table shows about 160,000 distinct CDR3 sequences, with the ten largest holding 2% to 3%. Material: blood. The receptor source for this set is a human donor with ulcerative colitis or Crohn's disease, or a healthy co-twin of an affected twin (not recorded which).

CDR3 protein: CASSFPSGSHTDTQYF. The chain links TRBV7-2 to TRBJ2-3; TCRdb gives TRBD2 as the D gene, but with no DNA this cannot be confirmed. CDR3 size: 16 residues. The V gene's germline CDR1 is SGHTA and CDR2 FQGNSA.

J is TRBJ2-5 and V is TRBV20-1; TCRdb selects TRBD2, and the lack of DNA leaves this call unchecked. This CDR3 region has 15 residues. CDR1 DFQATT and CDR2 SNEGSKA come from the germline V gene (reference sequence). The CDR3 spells CSAPDSGRPQETQYF.

CDR3 protein: CASSLDTINKQFF. This chain joins TRBV7-9 and TRBJ2-1; TCRdb picks TRBD1, but there is no DNA to check that call. Looked up from germline, CDR1 is SEHNR and CDR2 is FQNEAQ (reference sequence). This CDR3 contains 13 residues. Looking up the rest from reference TRBV7-9 and TRBJ2-1 gives the full variable domain: DTGVSQNPRHKITKRGQNVTFRCDPISEHNRLYWYRQTLGQGPEFLTYFQNEAQLEKSRLLSDRFSAERPKGSFSTLEIQRTEQGDSAMYLCASSLDTINKQFFGPGTRLTVL.

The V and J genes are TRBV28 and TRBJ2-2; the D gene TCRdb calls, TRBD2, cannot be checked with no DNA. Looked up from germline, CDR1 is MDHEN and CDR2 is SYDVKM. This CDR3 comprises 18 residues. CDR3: CASSFPWTSGVDTGELFF.